The next 27 T cell receptor beta chains were all read from a single sample in a study of blood T cell repertoires in COVID-19. The protocol was immunoSEQ multiplex PCR, while the TCRdb copy is restricted to in-frame clones and leaves out a portion. The sample includes nearly 200,000 clones, around four fifths of them seen just once. The material sequenced was peripheral blood. The receptors shown here come from a man aged 55 to 70 with COVID-19, enrolled during active disease.

This clone was recorded a few times. This chain uses TRBV14 with TRBJ2-2; maybe TRBD1 (5 bases). CDR3 length: 15 amino acids. V shed 3 bases and J shed 6 bases, with 14 bases lying between them. Germline loops: CDR1 SGHDN, CDR2 FVKESK. The CDR3 loop is CASSHLTQGSGELFF. CDR3 bases: TGTGCCAGCAGCCACCTTACCCAGGGTTCCGGGGAGCTGTTTTTT.

Worth noting for this clone: This CDR3 is also generated by other DNA sequences in the sample. This chain connects TRBV12-3 or TRBV12-4 to TRBJ1-5; D not resolved. V was cut by 3 bases and J by 1 base, with 4 bases left in between. This CDR3 is built from 13 residues. The CDR3 spells CASSFRSNQPQHF. In nucleotides, the CDR3 is TGTGCCAGCAGTTTTCGGAGCAATCAGCCCCAGCATTTT.

This chain connects TRBV11-1 to TRBJ1-5, with D possibly TRBD1 on 5 matching bases. This CDR3 spans 15 amino acids. Germline V gives CDR1 SGHAT, CDR2 FQDESV (reference sequence). The V end lost 5 bases, the J end lost 6 bases, and 17 bases lay between the germline ends. CDR3 sequence: CASSLSAGDAQPQHF. The DNA for the CDR3 is TGTGCCAGCAGCCTATCTGCGGGGGACGCTCAGCCCCAGCATTTT.

This rearrangement joins TRBV27 to TRBJ2-1; the match to TRBD2 covers 14 bases. Per the germline V gene, CDR1 is MNHEY and CDR2 is SMNVEV (reference sequence). The CDR3 has 15 residues. Trimming took 3 bases from V and 7 from J; bases not matched to a gene: 2. CDR3 sequence reads: CASSFRTSGRNEQFF. As DNA, the CDR3 is TGTGCCAGCAGTTTTAGGACTAGCGGGAGGAATGAGCAGTTCTTC.

The V gene is TRBV2, the J gene TRBJ2-2; D perhaps matches TRBD1 (5 bases). CDR1 and CDR2 (germline): SNHLY, FYNNEI. V dropped 4 bases and J dropped 4 bases, with 7 bases sitting between them. CDR3 length equals 13 residues. CDR3 in amino acids: CASSADSTGELFF. DNA of the CDR3: TGTGCCAGCAGTGCTGACAGCACCGGGGAGCTGTTTTTT.

The V and J genes are TRBV9 and TRBJ2-2, with 9 nucleotides matching TRBD1. CDR1 and CDR2 (germline): SGDLS, YYNGEE. The CDR3 has 14 residues. The junction had 1 base not matched to a gene; V was cut back by 4 bases and J by 3 bases. CDR3 residues: CASSRDRDTGELFF. CDR3 DNA sequence: TGTGCCAGCAGCCGGGACAGGGACACCGGGGAGCTGTTTTTT.

The chain is built from TRBV4-1 and TRBJ1-2, with D possibly TRBD1 on 5 matching bases. The CDR3 totals 15 residues. The V end lost 0 bases, the J end lost 3 bases, and 11 bases lay between the germline ends. Germline assignment: CDR1 MGHRA and CDR2 YSYEKL. CDR3 DNA sequence: TGCGCCAGCAGCCAAGATCCGACAGAAGACTATGGCTACACCTTC. Its translation is CASSQDPTEDYGYTF.

The chain couples TRBV3-1 (or the pseudogene TRBV3-2) to TRBJ1-1, with TRBD1 as a possible D gene (5 bases). This CDR3 is built from 15 residues. Germline CDR1 is LGHDT and CDR2 is YNNKEL (reference sequence). Trimming shortened V by 0 bases and J by 1 base, and 9 bases separated the two germline ends. The CDR3 nucleotides are TGTGCCAGCAGCCAAGATGACAGCCCGAACACTGAAGCTTTCTTT. As protein: CASSQDDSPNTEAFF.

The DNA for the CDR3 is TGTGCCAGTAGTATACCAGGGGGTCTCGCCAAAAACATTCAGTACTTC. This encodes CASSIPGGLAKNIQYF. The chain combines TRBV19 with TRBJ2-4; 7 bases agree with TRBD1. Trimming removed 2 bases from V and 1 base from J; junction bases left unmatched: 5. Germline V gives CDR1 LNHDA, CDR2 SQIVND (reference sequence). The CDR3 covers 16 residues.

The CDR3 DNA follows: TGTGCCACCAGTGAGGCTGGGGCCGGCTACACCTTC. Amino acids: CATSEAGAGYTF. V is TRBV24-1 and J is TRBJ1-2, with D tentatively TRBD1 (5 bases). V lost 4 bases to trimming and J lost 8 bases, with 10 bases between them. Germline-derived CDR1 and CDR2 are KGHDR and SFDVKD. CDR3 size: 12 residues.

The chain combines TRBV20-1 with TRBJ1-3; tentative D call: TRBD1 (6 bases). V lost 3 bases, J lost 0 bases, and 12 bases lay in between. Germline V lookup: CDR1 DFQATT, CDR2 SNEGSKA (reference sequence). The CDR3 covers 15 residues. The CDR3 is CSASNRANSGNTIYF. As DNA, the CDR3 is TGCAGTGCTAGTAACAGGGCGAACTCTGGAAACACCATATATTTT.

The chain recombines TRBV28 with TRBJ1-2, with 9 bases that match TRBD1. The V gene's germline CDR1 is MDHEN and CDR2 SYDVKM. Trimming cost V 3 bases and J 7 bases; bases outside gene matches: 18. CDR3 length: 18 residues. The CDR3 sequence is CASSLYLQDRGTFSGYTF. DNA for the CDR3: TGTGCCAGCAGTTTGTATCTCCAAGACAGGGGGACTTTTTCTGGCTACACCTTC.

This clone was detected a few times. The chain joins TRBV5-4 to TRBJ1-5; 10 bases agree with TRBD1. V lost 4 bases, J lost 1 base, and 2 bases stayed unmatched. Per germline, CDR1 SGHNT and CDR2 YYREEE (reference sequence). CDR3 length: 15 amino acids. The CDR3 protein is CASSTGQGSNQPQHF. In nucleotides, the CDR3 is TGTGCCAGCAGCACGGGACAGGGGAGCAATCAGCCCCAGCATTTT.

The chain uses TRBV10-2 and TRBJ2-7, with 7 positions matching TRBD2. The junction had 12 bases not matched to a gene; V was cut back by 0 bases and J by 4 bases. The length of the CDR3 is 17 residues. CDR1 and CDR2 from the germline V gene are WSHSY and SAAADI. The CDR3 spells CASSESKGSRERYEQYF. CDR3 bases: TGCGCCAGCAGTGAGTCGAAGGGGTCGCGGGAGAGGTACGAGCAGTACTTC.

With regard to this clone: At one of its ends the junction is not consistent with the germline gene, which may arise from a read error. V gene TRBV29-1 combines with J gene TRBJ1-1; weak D call: TRBD1 (5 bases). Germline values: CDR1 SQVTM, CDR2 ANQGSEA. CDR3 length: 13 residues. CDR3 residues: CSAEQAMNTEAFF. CDR3 nucleotide sequence: TGCAGCGCTGAACAGGCAATGAACACTGAAGCTTTCTTT.

This clone was recorded once. The rearrangement links TRBV6-5 to TRBJ1-5; TRBD1 is a possible D gene (5 bases). V lost 9 bases and J 1 base, leaving 16 bases between the germline ends. This CDR3 region has 15 residues. Looked up from germline, CDR1 is MNHEY and CDR2 is SVGAGI. CDR3 region: CASSWGRVSNQPQHF. In nucleotides, the CDR3 is TGTGCCAGTTCTTGGGGCAGGGTGAGCAATCAGCCCCAGCATTTT.

This chain connects TRBV6-5 to TRBJ2-7, with D perhaps TRBD1 (5 bases). The V end was cut by 7 bases, the J end by 4 bases, with 14 bases between. Germline loops: CDR1 MNHEY, CDR2 SVGAGI. The CDR3 is 13 residues long. CDR3 sequence reads: CASNPPGSYEQYF. In nucleotides, the CDR3 is TGTGCCAGCAATCCCCCAGGGTCTTACGAGCAGTACTTC.

This chain links TRBV19 with TRBJ2-5; 11 bases map to TRBD2. This CDR3 contains 15 residues. V lost 5 bases and J lost 2; bases outside the gene matches: 4. Germline V gene data show CDR1 as LNHDA and CDR2 as SQIVND (reference sequence). DNA of the CDR3: TGTGCCAGTAGTGGCACTAGCGGGAGTCAAGAGACCCAGTACTTC. This gives the protein CASSGTSGSQETQYF.

The chain carries TRBV5-8 and TRBJ2-1, with 7 bases aligning to TRBD1. Germline assignment: CDR1 SGHTS and CDR2 YDEGEE. The trim removed 6 bases at V and 7 bases at J, leaving 7 bases unmatched. The CDR3 loop spans 13 amino acids. The CDR3: CASNFDRVNEQFF. For the CDR3, the DNA is TGTGCCAGCAACTTCGACAGGGTAAATGAGCAGTTCTTC.

The CDR3 sequence: CASSPDRGDEQFF. The CDR3 coding sequence is TGTGCCAGCAGTCCCGACAGGGGGGATGAGCAGTTCTTC. This sequence joins TRBV6-5 and TRBJ2-1; 9 bases match TRBD1. Germline V lookup: CDR1 MNHEY, CDR2 SVGAGI. With 5 bases clipped from V and 8 bases from J, the junction kept 4 bases outside the gene matches. This CDR3 has 13 amino acids.

The J gene is TRBJ2-1, the V gene TRBV7-2, with D possibly TRBD1 on 8 matching bases. This CDR3 has 15 amino acids. V lost 3 bases, J lost 7 bases, and 16 bases lay in between. From germline, CDR1 is SGHTA and CDR2 FQGNSA. In DNA form, the CDR3 reads TGTGCCAGCAGCTTGGTACAGGGGGGGGGAAATGAGCAGTTCTTC. It specifies CASSLVQGGGNEQFF.

This rearrangement joins TRBV9 to TRBJ2-2; 7 bases map to TRBD1. The germline CDR1 and CDR2 sequences are SGDLS and YYNGEE. V was clipped by 2 bases and J by 5 bases; unmatched bases: 6. The CDR3 contains 15 residues. The CDR3 loop reads CASSVTGRGTGELFF. Written as DNA, the CDR3 is TGTGCCAGCAGCGTGACAGGGCGAGGGACCGGGGAGCTGTTTTTT.

The chain links TRBV7-7 to TRBJ1-3, with unresolved D. CDR1 is SSHAT and CDR2 is FNYEAQ in the germline V gene (reference sequence). CDR3 size: 16 residues. The ends were cut back, 3 bases at V and 0 bases at J, with 12 bases in the middle. The CDR3 coding sequence is TGTGCCAGCAGCTTCGGTGGGCCCAGCTCTGGAAACACCATATATTTT. Protein product: CASSFGGPSSGNTIYF. Full variable domain (remainder filled in from reference TRBV7-7 and TRBJ1-3): GAGVSQSPRYKVTKRGQDVTLRCDPISSHATLYWYQQALGQGPEFLTYFNYEAQPDKSGLPSDRFSAERPEGSISTLTIQRTEQRDSAMYRCASSFGGPSSGNTIYFGEGSWLTVV.

V and J are TRBV6-6 and TRBJ2-7; D perhaps matches TRBD2 (6 bases). Trimming pared 5 bases from V and 0 bases from J, leaving 17 bases between. This CDR3 spans 16 amino acids. Germline V CDR1 and CDR2: MNHNY, SVGAGI (reference sequence). The CDR3 DNA reads TGTGCCAGCAGTACCCACCGGGACGGGAGCTCCTACGAGCAGTACTTC. Translating it yields CASSTHRDGSSYEQYF.

The chain joins TRBV5-1 to TRBJ1-1; D is perhaps TRBD1 (5 bases). Germline CDR1 reads SGHRS; CDR2 reads YFSETQ. Between the trimmed V and J ends, which lost 0 bases and 0 bases, there was a span of 9 bases. This CDR3 comprises 15 residues. CDR3 protein: CASSLEGVMNTEAFF. The CDR3 bases are TGCGCCAGCAGCTTGGAAGGGGTGATGAACACTGAAGCTTTCTTT.

Only a few counts were recorded for this clone. The CDR3 spells CASSLAGGTIRNEQFF. The CDR3 nucleotides are TGCGCCAGCAGCTTAGCGGGAGGGACTATTAGAAATGAGCAGTTCTTC. The rearrangement links TRBV5-1 to TRBJ2-1; 10 nucleotides line up with TRBD2. J gave up 7 bases and V 2 bases, and 9 bases lay outside the gene matches. The CDR3 has 16 residues. CDR1 and CDR2 from the germline V gene are SGHRS and YFSETQ. Filled out from reference TRBV5-1 and TRBJ2-1, the complete variable domain reads KAGVTQTPRYLIKTRGQQVTLSCSPISGHRSVSWYQQTPGQGLQFLFEYFSETQRNKGNFPGRFSGRQFSNSRSEMNVSTLELGDSALYLCASSLAGGTIRNEQFFGPGTRLTVL.

This sequence joins TRBV18 and TRBJ1-1; D may be TRBD1 (5 bases). Germline V gene data show CDR1 as KGHSH and CDR2 as LQKENI. CDR3 length: 14 amino acids. V lost 3 bases and J lost 2, with 10 bases in between. CDR3 sequence: CASSPIGVNTEAFF. In nucleotides, the CDR3 is TGTGCCAGCTCACCCATAGGGGTTAACACTGAAGCTTTCTTT.